This T cell receptor beta chain was observed in a study of blood T cells in healthy people across ages. Germline CDR1 SGHNT, CDR2 YENEEA. Trimming shortened V by 5 bases and J by 4 bases, and 15 bases separated the two germline ends. The CDR3 has 15 residues. The use of a sample-barcoded 5' primer and a J-beta primer mix characterized a second PCR of roughly 7 to 11 cycles. TCRdb recomputed calls from the 5' RACE reads with MiXCR, one row per CDR3 protein. The table lists about 1.8 million distinct CDR3 sequences, roughly 52% of them singletons. This clonotype was counted a few times. This TCR came from a woman between 40 and 55 years old in good health. Sequenced input: blood. V and J are TRBV11-3 and TRBJ2-1; D not resolved. The CDR3 loop is CASSTGPLMYNEQFF. CDR3 nucleotides: TGTGCCAGCAGCACGGGTCCGTTAATGTACAATGAGCAGTTCTTC.